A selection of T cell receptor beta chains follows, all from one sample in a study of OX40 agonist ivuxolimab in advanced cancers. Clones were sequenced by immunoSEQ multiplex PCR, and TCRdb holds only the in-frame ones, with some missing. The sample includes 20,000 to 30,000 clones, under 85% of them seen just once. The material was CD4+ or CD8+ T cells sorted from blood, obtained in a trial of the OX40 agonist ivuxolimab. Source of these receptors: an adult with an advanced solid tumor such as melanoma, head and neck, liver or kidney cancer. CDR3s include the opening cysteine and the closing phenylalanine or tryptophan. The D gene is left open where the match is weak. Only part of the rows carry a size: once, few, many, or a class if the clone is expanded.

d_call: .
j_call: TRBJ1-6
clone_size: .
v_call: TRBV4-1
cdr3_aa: CASSQDLARARPTSPLHF
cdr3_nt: TGCGCCAGCAGCCAAGATCTGGCTAGAGCGCGTCCGACTTCACCCCTCCACTTT

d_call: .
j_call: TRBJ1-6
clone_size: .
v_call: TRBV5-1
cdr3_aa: CASRSSQGTYNSPLHF
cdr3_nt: TGCGCCAGCAGAAGCTCGCAGGGCACCTATAATTCACCCCTCCACTTT

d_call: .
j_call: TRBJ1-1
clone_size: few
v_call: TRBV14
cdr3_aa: CASSQDSPSPEAFF
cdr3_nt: TGTGCCAGCAGCCAAGATTCCCCGTCGCCTGAAGCTTTCTTT

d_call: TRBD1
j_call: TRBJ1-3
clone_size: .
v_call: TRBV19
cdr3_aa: CASSLRQGAASGNTIYF
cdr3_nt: TGTGCCAGTAGCCTAAGACAGGGGGCTGCCTCTGGAAACACCATATATTTT

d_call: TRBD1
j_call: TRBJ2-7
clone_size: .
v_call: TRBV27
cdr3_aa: CASSSPGGFSYEQYF
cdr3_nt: TGTGCCAGCAGTAGTCCAGGGGGTTTTTCCTACGAGCAGTACTTC

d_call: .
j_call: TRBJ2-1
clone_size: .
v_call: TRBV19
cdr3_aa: CASSIGAGLISYNEQFF
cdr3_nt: TGTGCCAGTAGTATAGGCGCGGGGCTGATCTCCTACAATGAGCAGTTCTTC

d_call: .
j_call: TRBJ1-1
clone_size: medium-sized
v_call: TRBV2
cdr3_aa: CASSDRLRTAFF
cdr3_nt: TGTGCCAGCAGTGACAGGTTAAGAACAGCTTTCTTT

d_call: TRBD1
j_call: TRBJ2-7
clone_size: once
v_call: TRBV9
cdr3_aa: CASSAGTGSPEQYF
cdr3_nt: TGTGCCAGCAGCGCCGGGACAGGGAGTCCCGAGCAGTACTTC

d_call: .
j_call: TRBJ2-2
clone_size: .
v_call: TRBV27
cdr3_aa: CASSLHQNTGELFF
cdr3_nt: TGTGCCAGCAGTTTACACCAGAACACCGGGGAGCTGTTTTTT

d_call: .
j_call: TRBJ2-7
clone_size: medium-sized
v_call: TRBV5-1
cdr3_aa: CASSLETVGDEQYF
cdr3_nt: TGCGCCAGCAGCTTGGAGACAGTCGGAGACGAGCAGTACTTC

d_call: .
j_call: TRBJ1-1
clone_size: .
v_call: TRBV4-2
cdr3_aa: CASSQDKGDTEAFF
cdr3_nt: TGTGCCAGCAGCCAAGATAAGGGTGACACTGAAGCTTTCTTT

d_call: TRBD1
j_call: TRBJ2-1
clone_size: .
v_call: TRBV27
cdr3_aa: CASSKGQGASYNEQFF
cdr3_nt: TGTGCCAGCAGTAAAGGACAGGGGGCTTCCTACAATGAGCAGTTCTTC

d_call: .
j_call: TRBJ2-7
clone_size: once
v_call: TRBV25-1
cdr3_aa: CASSGPRAREQYF
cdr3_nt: TGTGCCAGCAGTGGCCCACGGGCGCGCGAGCAGTACTTC

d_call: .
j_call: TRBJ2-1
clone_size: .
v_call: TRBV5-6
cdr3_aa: CASSLWFRTRSSYNEQFF
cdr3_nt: TGTGCCAGCAGCTTGTGGTTCCGGACCCGGAGCTCCTACAATGAGCAGTTCTTC

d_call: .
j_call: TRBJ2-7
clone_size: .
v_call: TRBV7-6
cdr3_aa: CASSLSAGAGEQYF
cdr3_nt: TGTGCCAGCAGCTTATCGGCAGGGGCGGGCGAGCAGTACTTC

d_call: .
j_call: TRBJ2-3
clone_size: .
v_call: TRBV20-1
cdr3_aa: CSAEQTDTQYF
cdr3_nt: TGCAGTGCTGAACAAACAGATACGCAGTATTTT

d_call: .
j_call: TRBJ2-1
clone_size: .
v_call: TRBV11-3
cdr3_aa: CASSLEGEDNEQFF
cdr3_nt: TGTGCCAGCAGCTTGGAAGGAGAGGACAATGAGCAGTTCTTC